Sequencing of this T cell receptor (beta chain) was carried out in a study of OX40 agonist ivuxolimab in advanced cancers. Study summary: Patients achieving partial responses numbered three: one hepatocellular carcinoma case and two cutaneous melanoma cases.

V was clipped by 5 bases and J by 7 bases, with 23 bases between them. The CDR3 has 16 amino acids. Per germline, CDR1 MNHEY and CDR2 SMNVEV (reference sequence). This clone was seen just once. The data were produced by immunoSEQ multiplex PCR, yet TCRdb's version contains in-frame clones alone and is incomplete. This sample yields 45,000 to 65,000 clones, of which about 90% are seen a single time; 5.5% to 8.5% belongs to the top ten. The clonotype was recovered from an adult with an advanced solid tumor such as melanoma, head and neck, liver or kidney cancer. Sequencing was performed on CD4+ or CD8+ T cells sorted from blood, taken in a trial of the OX40 agonist ivuxolimab. The chain links TRBV27 to TRBJ1-2; D may be TRBD1 (5 bases). CDR3 loop: CASSATPPGGAGGYTF. CDR3 DNA sequence: TGTGCCAGCAGTGCTACCCCCCCGGGAGGGGCCGGTGGCTACACCTTC.